Presented here are 26 T cell receptor beta chains from one specimen sequenced in a study of CD4 T cells in relation to SARS-CoV-2 and coronaviruses. Sequenced by immunoSEQ multiplex PCR; TCRdb stores in-frame clones only, minus some. Seen here are about 25,000 clones, around 78% observed once, and the top ten hold roughly 22%. The unexposed donors gave CD4+ T cells in about 2010-2019, prior to COVID-19. CD4+ T cells were isolated from the cells after about 11 days of culture. Their specific antigens are unknown. Sequencing was done on a sample of CD4+ T cells from PBMCs, cultured in vitro. The receptors originated from a human donor in good health.

The chain uses TRBV9 and TRBJ1-2; D remains unclear. CDR3 length: 14 amino acids. Germline V gene data show CDR1 as SGDLS and CDR2 as YYNGEE. The V gene lost 6 bases and the J gene lost 2 bases, with 14 bases spanning the gap. CDR3 protein: CASTRQSGNYGYTF. CDR3 nucleotide sequence: TGTGCCAGCACTCGTCAGTCGGGCAACTATGGCTACACCTTC.

The rearrangement uses TRBV29-1 and TRBJ1-3, with unresolved D. The V end lost 5 bases, the J end lost 4 bases, and 12 bases lay between the germline ends. This CDR3 contains 13 residues. Germline V gene sequence: CDR1 SQVTM, CDR2 ANQGSEA. The DNA of the CDR3 is TGCAGCGTTAGAAGGGTTGGAGGAAACACCATATATTTT. It translates to CSVRRVGGNTIYF.

In its sample, this clone was seen once. V is TRBV27 and J is TRBJ2-5, with D maybe TRBD1 (6 bases). V shed 3 bases and J shed 7 bases, with 12 bases lying between them. This CDR3 is built from 13 residues. CDR1 is MNHEY and CDR2 is SMNVEV in the germline V gene (reference sequence). CDR3 in amino acids: CASSFSGVGTQYF. The CDR3, as DNA: TGTGCCAGCAGTTTCTCAGGGGTTGGGACCCAGTACTTC.

The chain couples TRBV25-1 to TRBJ1-2; no definite D call. Between the trimmed V and J ends, which lost 5 bases and 4 bases, there was a span of 14 bases. The V gene's germline CDR1 is MGHDK and CDR2 SYGVNS. The CDR3 extends over 14 amino acids. The CDR3 sequence is CASSSGPGLYGYTF. CDR3 nucleotide sequence: TGTGCCAGCAGTTCTGGGCCGGGCCTCTATGGCTACACCTTC.

The V and J genes are TRBV6-5 and TRBJ2-2; D gene unclear. The CDR3 totals 14 residues. Between the trimmed V and J ends, which lost 4 bases and 4 bases, there was a span of 10 bases. Germline CDR1 and CDR2: MNHEY and SVGAGI. CDR3 loop: CASSWTFGTGELFF. In nucleotides, the CDR3 is TGTGCCAGCAGTTGGACCTTTGGCACCGGGGAGCTGTTTTTT.

The J gene is TRBJ1-3, the V gene TRBV7-2, with D tentatively TRBD1 (6 bases). CDR1 is SGHTA, CDR2 FQGNSA, per germline. The V gene lost 5 bases and the J gene lost 4 bases, with 15 bases spanning the gap. The CDR3 contains 15 residues. CDR3 bases: TGTGCCAGCAGCCCCTCGGGGGGGGCGGGAAACACCATATATTTT. Translating it yields CASSPSGGAGNTIYF.

This chain links TRBV7-2 with TRBJ2-7; D not certain. Per germline, CDR1 SGHTA and CDR2 FQGNSA. This CDR3 comprises 14 residues. The V end was cut by 4 bases, the J end by 5 bases, with 15 bases between. Written as DNA, the CDR3 is TGTGCCAGCAGCTCAAGCTATCCCTTCGACGAGCAGTACTTC. Its translation: CASSSSYPFDEQYF. Variable domain in full (rest from reference TRBV7-2 and TRBJ2-7): GAGVSQSPSNKVTEKGKDVELRCDPISGHTALYWYRQSLGQGLEFLIYFQGNSAPDKSGLPSDRFSAERTGGSVSTLTIQRTQQEDSAVYLCASSSSYPFDEQYFGPGTRLTVT.

Within the sample, this clone is medium-sized. The genes are TRBV7-9 and TRBJ1-6; no firm D call. The CDR3 runs to 15 residues. The V end was cut by 0 bases, the J end by 8 bases, with 11 bases between. Germline-derived CDR1 and CDR2 are SEHNR and FQNEAQ (reference sequence). The CDR3 region has the DNA TGTGCCAGCAGCTTAGCCGCCGGTAGGGATTCACCCCTCCACTTT. Its translation: CASSLAAGRDSPLHF.

The rearrangement uses TRBV19 and TRBJ1-5; TRBD1 might be the D (5 bases). V shed 3 bases and J shed 2 bases, with 11 bases lying between them. The length of the CDR3 is 15 residues. CDR1 and CDR2 (germline): LNHDA, SQIVND (reference sequence). The CDR3 nucleotides read TGTGCCAGTAGTATGTATGGGGCTGGCAATCAGCCCCAGCATTTT. Protein sequence: CASSMYGAGNQPQHF.

The genes are TRBV5-5 and TRBJ1-3; the D gene is possibly TRBD1 (6 bases). The germline CDR1 and CDR2 sequences are SGHKS and YYEKEE (reference sequence). There are 14 residues in the CDR3. Trimming shortened V by 2 bases and J by 3 bases, and 9 bases separated the two germline ends. The CDR3 spells CASSFGGLGNTIYF. CDR3 sequence (DNA): TGTGCCAGCAGCTTTGGGGGCCTTGGAAACACCATATATTTT.

The chain links TRBV7-2 to TRBJ2-3, with 9 bases lining up with TRBD2. This CDR3 has 15 amino acids. Germline V gives CDR1 SGHTA, CDR2 FQGNSA. J was trimmed by 5 bases and V by 5 bases; bases with no gene match: 8. The CDR3 protein is CASSPIAGEGDTQYF. Here the CDR3 DNA reads TGTGCCAGCAGCCCAATAGCGGGGGAGGGAGATACGCAGTATTTT.

The genes are TRBV4-3 and TRBJ2-5; D gene ambiguous. Germline V gives CDR1 LGHNA, CDR2 YSLEER. Trimming removed 0 bases at V and 3 bases at J, with 8 bases between. CDR3 length: 14 amino acids. The CDR3 region has the DNA TGCGCCAGCAGCCAAGATGTCCATGAAGAGACCCAGTACTTC. This gives the protein CASSQDVHEETQYF.

V is TRBV5-6 and J is TRBJ2-1; 7 bases are a match to TRBD1. The CDR3 sequence is 16 residues long. Per germline, CDR1 SGHDT and CDR2 YYEEEE. The J segment lost 4 bases and the V segment lost 3 bases, leaving 10 bases of the junction unmatched. This CDR3 reads CASSYEGAPRYNEQFF. The CDR3 nucleotides read TGTGCCAGCAGCTATGAGGGGGCGCCCAGATACAATGAGCAGTTCTTC.

The V gene is TRBV2, the J gene TRBJ2-1, with D unresolved. Trimming cost V 1 base and J 6 bases, with 4 bases left between them. The CDR3 consists of 12 residues. Germline CDR1 SNHLY, CDR2 FYNNEI. DNA of the CDR3: TGTGCCAGCAGTGAAGATCCCAATGAGCAGTTCTTC. This gives the protein CASSEDPNEQFF. The full variable domain, in which reference TRBV2 and TRBJ2-1 provide the parts outside the CDR3, is EPEVTQTPSHQVTQMGQEVILRCVPISNHLYFYWYRQILGQKVEFLVSFYNNEISEKSEIFDDQFSVERPDGSNFTLKIRSTKLEDSAMYFCASSEDPNEQFFGPGTRLTVL.

V gene TRBV4-1 combines with J gene TRBJ2-3; TRBD1 or TRBD2 may be the D gene (6 bases each). V lost 1 base, J lost 2 bases, and 13 bases lay in between. The CDR3 is made up of 16 amino acids. Germline lookup yields CDR1 MGHRA and CDR2 YSYEKL. In DNA, the CDR3 is TGCGCCAGCAGCCAAGTGCGGGGACAAGTCACAGATACGCAGTATTTT. As protein: CASSQVRGQVTDTQYF.

The genes are TRBV4-1 and TRBJ2-3, with D possibly matching TRBD1 (5 bases). The germline CDR1 and CDR2 sequences are MGHRA and YSYEKL. The CDR3 sequence is 17 residues long. Trimming took 4 bases from V and 1 from J, leaving 18 bases between them. This chain's CDR3 is CASSPSGQGLGTDTQYF. As DNA, the CDR3 is TGCGCCAGCAGCCCCTCAGGGCAGGGATTAGGCACAGATACGCAGTATTTT.

The genes are TRBV5-4 and TRBJ2-5; D not certain. Per the germline V gene, CDR1 is SGHNT and CDR2 is YYREEE (reference sequence). V shed 4 bases and J shed 4 bases, with 11 bases lying between them. This CDR3 is built from 13 residues. Here the CDR3 DNA reads TGTGCCAGCAGCCCAGATCCGCGAGAGACCCAGTACTTC. It encodes CASSPDPRETQYF. Full variable domain (remainder filled in from reference TRBV5-4 and TRBJ2-5): ETGVTQSPTHLIKTRGQQVTLRCSSQSGHNTVSWYQQALGQGPQFIFQYYREEENGRGNFPPRFSGLQFPNYSSELNVNALELDDSALYLCASSPDPRETQYFGPGTRLLVL.

This clone has only a few counts. CDR3 residues: CASSLAAAMNTEAFF. The CDR3 region has the DNA TGTGCCAGCAGCTTGGCCGCAGCCATGAACACTGAAGCTTTCTTT. The chain carries TRBV5-4 and TRBJ1-1; D not certain. CDR1 and CDR2 from the germline V gene are SGHNT and YYREEE (reference sequence). The germline V and J ends were trimmed by 0 bases and 0 bases, with 9 bases remaining between them. The CDR3 consists of 15 residues.

V usage is TRBV28 and J usage is TRBJ1-4, with 8 bases that match TRBD1. Per the germline V gene, CDR1 is MDHEN and CDR2 is SYDVKM. The CDR3 runs to 16 residues. V gave up 5 bases and J gave up 7 bases; unmatched junction bases: 12. CDR3 DNA sequence: TGTGCCAGCAGTCGCGTAAGAGGACAGGGACGTGAAAAACTGTTTTTT. It is translated as CASSRVRGQGREKLFF.

This clone was observed a few times. This rearrangement joins TRBV29-1 to TRBJ2-1; no clear D. The CDR3 runs to 14 residues. Germline CDR1 reads SQVTM; CDR2 reads ANQGSEA. V lost 1 base and J lost 9, with 16 bases in between. CDR3 sequence: CSVEGTGLIIEQFF. The CDR3, as DNA: TGCAGCGTTGAAGGAACCGGTCTGATCATTGAGCAGTTCTTC.

This chain uses TRBV7-6 with TRBJ1-1; 9 bases are shared with TRBD1. CDR1 and CDR2 (germline): SGHVS, FNYEAQ. After removal of 5 bases from V and 8 bases from J, the junction contained 12 bases not matched to a gene. The CDR3 runs to 15 residues. The CDR3: CASSAGGTGGREAFF. Here the CDR3 DNA reads TGTGCCAGCAGCGCAGGCGGTACAGGGGGCCGCGAAGCTTTCTTT.

This rearrangement joins TRBV7-2 to TRBJ1-5; TRBD1 aligns across 10 bases. Germline values: CDR1 SGHTA, CDR2 FQGNSA. This CDR3 is 15 amino acids long. J lost 7 bases, V lost 1 base, and 4 bases had no gene match. The CDR3 spells CASSLGWTGGQPQHF. CDR3 nucleotide sequence: TGTGCCAGCAGCTTAGGGTGGACAGGGGGGCAGCCCCAGCATTTT.

This sequence joins TRBV7-9 and TRBJ1-1; the D gene is possibly TRBD1 (5 bases). Trimming pared 4 bases from V and 5 bases from J, leaving 14 bases between. Germline-derived CDR1 and CDR2 are SEHNR and FQNEAQ (reference sequence). The CDR3 covers 14 residues. CDR3 DNA: TGTGCCAGCAGCTCAAGGGGCGAGGGGACTGAAGCTTTCTTT. Protein: CASSSRGEGTEAFF.

This clone came up a few times. The V gene is TRBV10-1, the J gene TRBJ1-5; D is unclear. Germline values: CDR1 WNHNN, CDR2 SYGVQD (reference sequence). Trimming removed 3 bases from V and 4 bases from J, with 7 bases in between. This CDR3 comprises 13 residues. The CDR3 is CASSETGNQPQHF. In DNA, the CDR3 is TGCGCCAGCAGTGAAACGGGGAATCAGCCCCAGCATTTT.

This rearrangement joins TRBV19 to TRBJ2-2, with D perhaps TRBD1 (6 bases). The germline V and J ends were trimmed by 4 bases and 7 bases, with 22 bases remaining between them. Germline lookup yields CDR1 LNHDA and CDR2 SQIVND (reference sequence). The CDR3 has 17 residues. CDR3 bases: TGTGCCAGTAGTACCCGGGCTGGGGGCAAGCTAAACGGGGAGCTGTTTTTT. As protein: CASSTRAGGKLNGELFF.

This chain connects TRBV19 to TRBJ1-3, with D maybe TRBD1 (5 bases). In germline, CDR1 is LNHDA, CDR2 SQIVND (reference sequence). The CDR3 contains 15 residues. The V end was cut by 3 bases, the J end by 2 bases, with 11 bases between. The CDR3 region has the DNA TGTGCCAGTAGTATGCCCGGACACGCTGGAAACACCATATATTTT. Protein: CASSMPGHAGNTIYF.